This T cell receptor beta chain was found in a study of blood T cell repertoires in COVID-19. The trim removed 7 bases at V and 1 base at J, leaving 6 bases unmatched. The germline V gene encodes CDR1 SQVTM and CDR2 ANQGSEA. CDR3 length: 13 amino acids. The data were produced by immunoSEQ multiplex PCR, yet TCRdb's version contains in-frame clones alone and is incomplete. This sample has a few hundred thousand clones, with 75% to 90% found just once. Material for sequencing was PBMCs or T cells enriched from blood (not recorded which). This rearrangement joins TRBV29-1 to TRBJ1-1, with TRBD1 matching over 7 bases. This clonotype was obtained from a woman aged 25-40 years who had recovered from COVID-19. The CDR3 loop is CSAQGQPNTEAFF. The CDR3 bases are TGCAGCGCACAGGGACAGCCGAACACTGAAGCTTTCTTT.